The following is a T cell receptor beta chain sequence with its context. This specimen belongs to a study of blood T cell repertoires in COVID-19. Study in general: The United States, Italy and Spain provided the acute and convalescent COVID-19 samples. In each case, the material was cDNA or gDNA derived from T cells, B-cell-depleted T cells, or PBMCs.

CDR1 KGHDR and CDR2 SFDVKD come from the germline V gene. The V gene end was trimmed by 3 bases and the J gene end by 5 bases; junction bases not matched to a gene: 7. The length of the CDR3 is 15 residues. In the authors' methods: Scientists estimated how many nucleated cells there were by amplifying reference gene primers. Only in-frame clones appear in the TCRdb table, and some are missing; sequencing was by immunoSEQ multiplex PCR. That table gives V, J and clone size, and the DNA gave D and trimming. The repertoire holds around 42,000 clones, with approximately 86% as singletons. Specimen: peripheral blood. V is TRBV24-1 and J is TRBJ2-7; 9 nucleotides agree with TRBD1. This TCR came from a human donor in a cohort sampled during active COVID-19. The CDR3 reads CATSDTGTGRHEQYF. CDR3 nucleotide sequence: TGTGCCACCAGTGATACCGGGACAGGGAGGCACGAGCAGTACTTC.